These T cell receptor beta chains were read from a single sample in a study of blood T cell repertoires in COVID-19. Sequencing used immunoSEQ multiplex PCR; TCRdb keeps in-frame clones, though not all of them. The sample includes under 500,000 clones, 87% of them seen just once. Input material: PBMCs or T cells enriched from blood (not recorded which). The receptors stem from a woman aged 18-29 years with acute COVID-19. The CDR3 runs from the conserved cysteine through the conserved F or W. The D gene is left open where the match is weak. Rows give clone size only sometimes, using once, few, many, or a class for an expanded clone.

J: TRBJ2-2; D: TRBD1; size: -; V: TRBV3-1/TRBV3-2; CDR3: CASSQPGQANTGELFF; DNA: TGTGCCAGCAGCCAACCGGGACAGGCGAACACCGGGGAGCTGTTTTTT
J: TRBJ2-1; D: TRBD2; size: -; V: TRBV7-9; CDR3: CASSPLGIAGGNEQFF; DNA: TGTGCCAGCAGCCCCCTAGGGATCGCGGGAGGCAATGAGCAGTTCTTC
J: TRBJ1-5; D: -; size: once; V: TRBV29-1; CDR3: CSVRQGNQPQHF; DNA: TGCAGCGTTCGGCAGGGCAATCAGCCCCAGCATTTT
J: TRBJ2-5; D: TRBD2; size: -; V: TRBV9; CDR3: CASSVPGGAQETQYF; DNA: TGTGCCAGCAGCGTCCCCGGGGGGGCCCAAGAGACCCAGTACTTC
J: TRBJ1-6; D: -; size: -; V: TRBV30; CDR3: CAWSVPWGVNNSPLHF; DNA: TGTGCCTGGAGTGTACCTTGGGGCGTTAATAATTCACCCCTCCACTTT
J: TRBJ2-3; D: TRBD1; size: -; V: TRBV5-1; CDR3: CASSLGQGEGDTQYF; DNA: TGCGCCAGCAGCTTGGGGCAGGGGGAAGGAGATACGCAGTATTTT
J: TRBJ2-2; D: -; size: -; V: TRBV12-5; CDR3: CASGLVYLEQGGTTGELFF; DNA: TGTGCTAGTGGTTTGGTATACCTTGAGCAGGGAGGTACCACCGGGGAGCTGTTTTTT
J: TRBJ1-5; D: -; size: once; V: TRBV27; CDR3: CASSLSKIGVGNQPQHF; DNA: TGTGCCAGCAGTTTATCCAAGATAGGGGTTGGCAATCAGCCCCAGCATTTT
J: TRBJ1-6; D: -; size: -; V: TRBV5-4; CDR3: CASSREQDGSPLHF; DNA: TGTGCCAGCAGCCGGGAACAAGATGGTTCACCCCTCCACTTT
J: TRBJ1-1; D: -; size: -; V: TRBV13; CDR3: CASSYSNSNTEAFF; DNA: TGTGCCAGCAGCTACAGCAACAGTAACACTGAAGCTTTCTTT
J: TRBJ2-3; D: -; size: -; V: TRBV6-5; CDR3: CASSYSISGDTQYF; DNA: TGTGCCAGCAGTTACTCAATTTCAGGGGATACGCAGTATTTT
J: TRBJ1-3; D: TRBD1; size: -; V: TRBV9; CDR3: CASSVGKQGSGNTIYF; DNA: TGTGCCAGCAGCGTAGGAAAACAGGGGTCTGGAAACACCATATATTTT
J: TRBJ2-7; D: -; size: -; V: TRBV6-2/TRBV6-3; CDR3: CASSYQLAYEQYF; DNA: TGTGCCAGCAGTTATCAACTAGCCTACGAGCAGTACTTC
J: TRBJ1-5; D: -; size: -; V: TRBV7-2; CDR3: CASSPPGGYQPQHF; DNA: TGTGCCAGCAGCCCACCAGGTGGTTATCAGCCCCAGCATTTT
J: TRBJ1-2; D: TRBD1; size: -; V: TRBV5-5; CDR3: CASSRDRGPNYGYTF; DNA: TGTGCCAGCAGCCGGGACAGGGGACCTAACTATGGCTACACCTTC
J: TRBJ2-2; D: -; size: once; V: TRBV9; CDR3: CASSKQGPNTGELFF; DNA: TGTGCCAGCAGCAAACAGGGACCCAACACCGGGGAGCTGTTTTTT